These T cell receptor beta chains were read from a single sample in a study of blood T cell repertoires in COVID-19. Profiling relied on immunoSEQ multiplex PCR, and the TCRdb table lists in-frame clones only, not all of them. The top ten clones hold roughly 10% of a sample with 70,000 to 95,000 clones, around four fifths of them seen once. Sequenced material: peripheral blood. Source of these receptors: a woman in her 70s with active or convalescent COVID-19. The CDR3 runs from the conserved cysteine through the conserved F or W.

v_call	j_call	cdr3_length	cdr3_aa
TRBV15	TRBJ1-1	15	CATSGQGGMNTEAFF
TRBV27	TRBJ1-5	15	CASTPLGGSNQPQHF
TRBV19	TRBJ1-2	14	CASSWDSLNYGYTF
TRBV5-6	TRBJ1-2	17	CASSQITGTGQIYGYTF
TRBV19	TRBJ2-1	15	CASSPTSVGLNEQFF
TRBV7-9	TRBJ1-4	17	CASSLARAAGPNEKLFF
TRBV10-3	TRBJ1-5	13	CAISQGSNQPQHF
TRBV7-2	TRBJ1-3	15	CASSLARYSGNTIYF
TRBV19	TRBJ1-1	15	CASSPGTLLNTEAFF
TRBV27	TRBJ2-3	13	CASSQGTTDTQYF
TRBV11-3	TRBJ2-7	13	CASSLGESYEQYF
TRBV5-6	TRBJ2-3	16	CASSLRTSGYTDTQYF
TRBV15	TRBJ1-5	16	CATSRGSTGPTQPQHF
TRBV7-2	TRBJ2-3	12	CASSLWRDTQYF
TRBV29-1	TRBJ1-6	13	CSVAGGQNSPLHF
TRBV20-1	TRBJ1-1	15	CSASGAGGRNTEAFF
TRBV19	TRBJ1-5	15	CASSPGTGGHQPQHF
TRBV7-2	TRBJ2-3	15	CASTLFLAGTDTQYF
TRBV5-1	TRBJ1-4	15	CASRSNSEAGEKLFF
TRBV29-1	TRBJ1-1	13	CSGGGGDDTEAFF
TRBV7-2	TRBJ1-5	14	CASSLASGNQPQHF
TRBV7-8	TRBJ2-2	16	CASSPNRDRAPGELFF
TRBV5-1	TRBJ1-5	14	CASSFWAGDQPQHF
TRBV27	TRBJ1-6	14	CASSPRTGYSPLHF
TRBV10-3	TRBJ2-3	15	CAISDNRVITDTQYF
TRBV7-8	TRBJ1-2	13	CASSPTPDYGYTF
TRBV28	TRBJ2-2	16	CASRSSRGGPTGELFF
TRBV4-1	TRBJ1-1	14	CASSQDPTGDEAFF
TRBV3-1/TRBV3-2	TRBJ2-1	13	CASSQGGGWRQFF
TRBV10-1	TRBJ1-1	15	CASGQGSPWVTEAFF
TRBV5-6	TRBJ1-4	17	CASSYYRAYATNEKLFF
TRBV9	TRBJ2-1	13	CASSGPVGGEQFF
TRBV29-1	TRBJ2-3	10	CSVATDTQYF
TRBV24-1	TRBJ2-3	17	CATSEPTSGGFTDTQYF
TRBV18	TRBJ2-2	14	CASSRSTGTGELFF
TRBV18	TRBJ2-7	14	CASSPKTVLYEQYF
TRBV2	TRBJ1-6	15	CASSQPGLLNSPLHF
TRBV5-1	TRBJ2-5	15	CASSTGQATKETQYF
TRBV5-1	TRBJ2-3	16	CASSPPTSGATDTQYF
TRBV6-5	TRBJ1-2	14	CASTEDPRGYGYTF
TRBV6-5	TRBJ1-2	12	CASSLHSYGYTF
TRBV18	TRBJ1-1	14	CASSPDIANTEAFF
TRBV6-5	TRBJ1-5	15	CASRGQPYSNQPQHF
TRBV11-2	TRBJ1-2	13	CASSPTGFYGYTF
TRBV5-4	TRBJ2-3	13	CASSLQGPDTQYF
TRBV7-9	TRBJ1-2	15	CASSPPRPGERGYTF
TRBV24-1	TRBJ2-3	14	CATSDRKLTDTQYF
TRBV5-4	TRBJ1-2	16	CASSSTRDTRGYGYTF
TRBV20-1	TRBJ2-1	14	CSASGQGLTNEQFF
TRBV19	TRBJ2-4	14	CASRMAGAKNIQYF
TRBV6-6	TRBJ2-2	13	CASGGANTGELFF
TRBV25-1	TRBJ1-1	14	CASTALGGGTEAFF
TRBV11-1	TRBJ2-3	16	CASSHLTSCFSDTQYF
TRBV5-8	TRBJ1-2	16	CASSVGTGRNFYGYTF
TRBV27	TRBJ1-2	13	CASSLTGTYGYTF
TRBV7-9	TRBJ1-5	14	CASSLKGSNQPQHF
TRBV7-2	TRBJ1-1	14	CASSQRSGLAEAFF
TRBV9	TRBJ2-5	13	CASSVGLPETQYF